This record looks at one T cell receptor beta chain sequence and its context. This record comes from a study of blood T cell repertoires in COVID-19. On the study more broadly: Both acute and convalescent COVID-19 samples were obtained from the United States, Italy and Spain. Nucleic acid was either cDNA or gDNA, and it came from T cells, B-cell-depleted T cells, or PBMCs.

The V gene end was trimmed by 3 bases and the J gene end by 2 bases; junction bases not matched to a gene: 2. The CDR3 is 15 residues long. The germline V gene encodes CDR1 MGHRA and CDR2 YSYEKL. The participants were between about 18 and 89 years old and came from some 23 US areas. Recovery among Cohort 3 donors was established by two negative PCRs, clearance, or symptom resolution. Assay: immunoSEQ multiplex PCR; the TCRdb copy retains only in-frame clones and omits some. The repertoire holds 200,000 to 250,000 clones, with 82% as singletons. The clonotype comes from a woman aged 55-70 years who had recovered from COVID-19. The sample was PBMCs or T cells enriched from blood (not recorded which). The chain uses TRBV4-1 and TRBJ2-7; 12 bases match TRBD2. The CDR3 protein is CASSQTSGRTYEQYF. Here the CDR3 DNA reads TGCGCCAGCAGCCAGACTAGCGGGAGAACCTACGAGCAGTACTTC.